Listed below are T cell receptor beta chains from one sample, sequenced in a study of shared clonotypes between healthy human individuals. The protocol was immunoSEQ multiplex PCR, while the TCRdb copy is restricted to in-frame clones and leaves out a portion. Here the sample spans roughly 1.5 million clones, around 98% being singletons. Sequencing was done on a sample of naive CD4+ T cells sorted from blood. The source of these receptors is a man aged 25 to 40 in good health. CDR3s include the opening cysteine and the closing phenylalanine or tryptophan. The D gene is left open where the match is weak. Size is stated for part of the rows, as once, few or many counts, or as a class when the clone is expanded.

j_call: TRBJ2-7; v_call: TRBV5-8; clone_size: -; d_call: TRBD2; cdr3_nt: TGTGCCAGCAGCTTGGGTCTAGCGGGAACCGAGTACGAGCAGTACTTC; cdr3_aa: CASSLGLAGTEYEQYF
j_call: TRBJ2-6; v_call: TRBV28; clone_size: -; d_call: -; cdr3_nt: TGTGCCAGCGCTGGACAAGGGAATTTAGGGGCCAACGTCCTGACTTTC; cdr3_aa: CASAGQGNLGANVLTF
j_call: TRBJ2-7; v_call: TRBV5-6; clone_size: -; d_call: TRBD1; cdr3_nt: TGTGCCAGCAGCTTGTCCCGGACAGGGCCCTACGAGCAGTACTTC; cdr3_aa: CASSLSRTGPYEQYF
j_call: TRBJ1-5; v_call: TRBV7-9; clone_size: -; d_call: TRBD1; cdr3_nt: TGTGCCAGCAGCTTAGCGGCAGGGGGCTGGGAGCCCCAGCATTTT; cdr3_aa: CASSLAAGGWEPQHF
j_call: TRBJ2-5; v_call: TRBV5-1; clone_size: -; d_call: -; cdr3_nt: TGCGCCAGCAGTGGGGTGGACCAAGAGACCCAGTACTTC; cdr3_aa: CASSGVDQETQYF
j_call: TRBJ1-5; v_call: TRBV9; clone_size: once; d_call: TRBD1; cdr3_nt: TGTGCCAGCAGCGTAGGGGGACAGATAAATCAGCCCCAGCATTTT; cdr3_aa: CASSVGGQINQPQHF
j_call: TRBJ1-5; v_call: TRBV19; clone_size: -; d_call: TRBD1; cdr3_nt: TGTGCCAGTAGTTTGACAGGGGGGGATCAGCCCCAGCATTTT; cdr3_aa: CASSLTGGDQPQHF
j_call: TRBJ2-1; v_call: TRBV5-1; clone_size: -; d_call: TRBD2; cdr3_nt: TGCGCCAGCAGCTACGGACTAGCGGGAGTCCATGAGCAGTTCTTC; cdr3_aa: CASSYGLAGVHEQFF
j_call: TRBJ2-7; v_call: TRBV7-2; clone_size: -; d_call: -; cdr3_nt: TGTGCCAGCAGCTTAGAGGGCACTTCCTACGAGCAGTACTTC; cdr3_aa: CASSLEGTSYEQYF
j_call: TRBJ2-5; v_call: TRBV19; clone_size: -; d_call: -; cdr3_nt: TGTGCCAGTAGTATAGATCGAACCTACCAAGAGACCCAGTACTTC; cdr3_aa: CASSIDRTYQETQYF
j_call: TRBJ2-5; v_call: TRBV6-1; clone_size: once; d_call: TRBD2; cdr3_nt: TGTGCCAGCAGTGAGGGGACTAGCGGGTTGCGAGGAGAGACCCAGTACTTC; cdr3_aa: CASSEGTSGLRGETQYF
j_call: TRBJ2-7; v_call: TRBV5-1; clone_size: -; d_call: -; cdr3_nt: TGCGCCAGCAGCTTGGCTAGGCTAATGGGGGACGAGCAGTACTTC; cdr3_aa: CASSLARLMGDEQYF
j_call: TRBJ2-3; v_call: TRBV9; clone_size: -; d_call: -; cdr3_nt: TGTGCCAGCAGCGTAGCCGGGACGGACACAGATACGCAGTATTTT; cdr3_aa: CASSVAGTDTDTQYF
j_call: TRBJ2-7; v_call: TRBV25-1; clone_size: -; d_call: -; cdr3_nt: TGTGCCAGCAGTGACGGGGCTAGCTCCTACGAGCAGTACTTC; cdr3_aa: CASSDGASSYEQYF
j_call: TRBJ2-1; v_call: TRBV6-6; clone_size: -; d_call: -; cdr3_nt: TGTGCCAGCAGTTTGCCTAGCGAGAACTACAATGAGCAGTTCTTC; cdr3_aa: CASSLPSENYNEQFF
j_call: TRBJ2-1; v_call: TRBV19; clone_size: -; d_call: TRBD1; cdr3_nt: TGTGCCAGTAGTATAGGAACGGGGACAGGCTCCTACAATGAGCAGTTCTTC; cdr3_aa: CASSIGTGTGSYNEQFF
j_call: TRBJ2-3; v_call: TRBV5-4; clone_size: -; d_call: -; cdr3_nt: TGTGCCAGCAGCCCAGGGGCGGATACGCAGTATTTT; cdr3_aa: CASSPGADTQYF
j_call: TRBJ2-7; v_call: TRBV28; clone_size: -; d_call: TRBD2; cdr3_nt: TGTGCCAGCAGTTTACTAGCGGGAGCCTCCAGCGACTACGAGCAGTACTTC; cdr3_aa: CASSLLAGASSDYEQYF
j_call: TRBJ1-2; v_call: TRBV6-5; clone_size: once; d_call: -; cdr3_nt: TGTGCCAGCAGTTACTCGATTTCTAACTATGGCTACACCTTC; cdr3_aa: CASSYSISNYGYTF
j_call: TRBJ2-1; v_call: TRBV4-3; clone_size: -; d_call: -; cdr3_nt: TGCGCCAGCAGAGGAGCGTTTGAGCAGTTCTTC; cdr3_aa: CASRGAFEQFF
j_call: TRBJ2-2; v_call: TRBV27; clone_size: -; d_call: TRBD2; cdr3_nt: TGTGCCAGCAGTCAATCCGGACTAGCGGGAGCCGGGGAGCTGTTTTTT; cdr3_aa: CASSQSGLAGAGELFF
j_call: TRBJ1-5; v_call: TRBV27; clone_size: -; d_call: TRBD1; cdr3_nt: TGTGCCAGCAGTACCCGTATGGACAGGGGCGATCAGCCCCAGCATTTT; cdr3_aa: CASSTRMDRGDQPQHF
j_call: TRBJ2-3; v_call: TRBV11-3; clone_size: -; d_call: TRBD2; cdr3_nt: TGTGCCAGCAGCTTAGGATCCCTAGCGGGAGTCACAGATACGCAGTATTTT; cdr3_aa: CASSLGSLAGVTDTQYF
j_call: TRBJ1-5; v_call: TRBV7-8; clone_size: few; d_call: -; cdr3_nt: TGTGCCAGCAGCTTAGAGGGGAGCAATCAGCCCCAGCATTTT; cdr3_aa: CASSLEGSNQPQHF
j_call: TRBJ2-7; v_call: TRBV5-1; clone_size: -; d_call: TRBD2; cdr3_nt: TGCGCCAGCAGCTTGTCCCTAGCGGGAGTAACCTACGAGCAGTACTTC; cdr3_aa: CASSLSLAGVTYEQYF
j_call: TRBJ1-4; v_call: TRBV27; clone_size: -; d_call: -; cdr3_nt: TGTGCCAGCAGTTTATTACCAGGGCAGCGGACTAATGAAAAACTGTTTTTT; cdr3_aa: CASSLLPGQRTNEKLFF
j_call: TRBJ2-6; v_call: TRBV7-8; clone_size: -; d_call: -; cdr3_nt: TGTGCCAGCAGCCCTCTGAGGGCTGGGGCCAACGTCCTGACTTTC; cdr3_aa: CASSPLRAGANVLTF
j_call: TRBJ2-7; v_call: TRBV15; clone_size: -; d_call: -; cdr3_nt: TGTGCCACCAGCAGAGATGGCGGAGATCCTTACGAGCAGTACTTC; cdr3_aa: CATSRDGGDPYEQYF
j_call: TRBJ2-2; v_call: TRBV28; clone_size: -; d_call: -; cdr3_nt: TGTGCCAGCAGTTCGGGAACCGGGGAGCTGTTTTTT; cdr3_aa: CASSSGTGELFF
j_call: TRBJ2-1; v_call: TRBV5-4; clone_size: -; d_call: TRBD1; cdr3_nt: TGTGCCAGCAGCGGTACAGGGGGCGCTTACAATGAGCAGTTCTTC; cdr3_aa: CASSGTGGAYNEQFF
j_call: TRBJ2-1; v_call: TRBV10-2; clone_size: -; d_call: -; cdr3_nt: TGCGCCAGCAGTGTTATAAGCAATGAGCAGTTCTTC; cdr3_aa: CASSVISNEQFF
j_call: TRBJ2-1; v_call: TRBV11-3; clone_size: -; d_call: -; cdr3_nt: TGTGCCAGCAGCTTAGGGGTAAGCAATGAGCAGTTCTTC; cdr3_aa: CASSLGVSNEQFF
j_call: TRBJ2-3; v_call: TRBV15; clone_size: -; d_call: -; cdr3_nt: TGTGCCACCAGCAGAGTGGGCGGAGATACGCAGTATTTT; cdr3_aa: CATSRVGGDTQYF
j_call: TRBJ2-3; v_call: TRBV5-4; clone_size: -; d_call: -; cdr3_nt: TGTGCCAGCAGCCTAGGGGACGGTAAAGCACGTGGTACGCAGTATTTT; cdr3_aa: CASSLGDGKARGTQYF
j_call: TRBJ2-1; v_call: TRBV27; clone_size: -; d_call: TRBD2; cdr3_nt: TGTGCCAGCACCGGAGGGACTAGCGGGAGATTAGTGCGGGAGCAGTTCTTC; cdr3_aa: CASTGGTSGRLVREQFF
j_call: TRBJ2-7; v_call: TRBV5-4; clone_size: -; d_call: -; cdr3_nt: TGTGCCAGCAGCCCGGGGACCGCAAGCTCCTACGAGCAGTACTTC; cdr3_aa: CASSPGTASSYEQYF
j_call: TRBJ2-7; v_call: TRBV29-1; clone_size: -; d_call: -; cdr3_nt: TGCAGCGTCTTATGGGGGGAGCAGTACTTC; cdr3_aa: CSVLWGEQYF
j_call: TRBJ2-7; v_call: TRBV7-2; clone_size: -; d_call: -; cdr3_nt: TGTGCCAGCAGCTTAGCAAACGGAAACAGTATCTACGAGCAGTACTTC; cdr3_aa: CASSLANGNSIYEQYF
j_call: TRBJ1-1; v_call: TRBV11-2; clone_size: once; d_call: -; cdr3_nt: TGTGCCAGCAGCTTAGAATCAACCAGGCCGAAAGCTTTCTTT; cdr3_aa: CASSLESTRPKAFF
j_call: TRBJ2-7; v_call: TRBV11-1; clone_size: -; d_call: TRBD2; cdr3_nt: TGTGCCAGCAGCTTAGCCGGGACTACGAAAGCCTACGAGCAGTACTTC; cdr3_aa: CASSLAGTTKAYEQYF
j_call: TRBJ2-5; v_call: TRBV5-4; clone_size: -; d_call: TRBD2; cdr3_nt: TGTGCCAGCAGCTTGGTTTTGTGGCCAGGATTCCGGGAGGCCCAAGAGACCCAGTACTTC; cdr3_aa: CASSLVLWPGFREAQETQYF
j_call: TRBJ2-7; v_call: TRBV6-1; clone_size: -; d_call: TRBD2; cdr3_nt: TGTGCCAGCAGTGACCGGACTAGCGGGAGTCCTCGGCAGTACTTC; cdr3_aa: CASSDRTSGSPRQYF
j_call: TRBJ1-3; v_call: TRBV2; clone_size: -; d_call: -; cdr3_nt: TGTGCCAACGGGGACTCTGGAAACACCATATATTTT; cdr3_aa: CANGDSGNTIYF